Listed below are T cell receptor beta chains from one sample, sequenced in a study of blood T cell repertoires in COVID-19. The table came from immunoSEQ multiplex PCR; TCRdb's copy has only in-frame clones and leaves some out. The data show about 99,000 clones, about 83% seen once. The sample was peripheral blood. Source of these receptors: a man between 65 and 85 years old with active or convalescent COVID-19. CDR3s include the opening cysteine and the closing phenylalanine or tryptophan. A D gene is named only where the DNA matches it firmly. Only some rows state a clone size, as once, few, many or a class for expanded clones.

CDR3 protein: CASSQDELLSSGNTIYF; CDR3 DNA: TGTGCCAGCAGCCAAGATGAACTGCTGAGCTCTGGAAACACCATATATTTT; J gene: TRBJ1-3; clone size: -; V gene: TRBV3-1/TRBV3-2; D gene: -
CDR3 protein: CASSSRLAGGSTDTQYF; CDR3 DNA: TGTGCCAGCAGCTCTAGACTAGCGGGGGGGAGCACAGATACGCAGTATTTT; J gene: TRBJ2-3; clone size: -; V gene: TRBV5-4; D gene: TRBD2
CDR3 protein: CASSQQTGGGYGYTF; CDR3 DNA: TGTGCCAGCAGCCAGCAGACAGGGGGCGGCTATGGCTACACCTTC; J gene: TRBJ1-2; clone size: -; V gene: TRBV7-2; D gene: TRBD1
CDR3 protein: CASSFSNAPAGELFF; CDR3 DNA: TGTGCCAGCAGCTTTTCGAACGCCCCGGCCGGGGAGCTGTTTTTT; J gene: TRBJ2-2; clone size: few; V gene: TRBV7-2; D gene: -
CDR3 protein: CASSSGGPGETQYF; CDR3 DNA: TGCGCCAGCAGCTCGGGGGGGCCCGGAGAGACCCAGTACTTC; J gene: TRBJ2-5; clone size: -; V gene: TRBV5-1; D gene: TRBD2
CDR3 protein: CASSGQGAGNTIYF; CDR3 DNA: TGTGCCAGCAGTGGTCAGGGGGCCGGAAACACCATATATTTT; J gene: TRBJ1-3; clone size: -; V gene: TRBV25-1; D gene: TRBD1
CDR3 protein: CASSEETGSSYEQYF; CDR3 DNA: TGTGCCAGCAGTGAAGAAACCGGGAGCTCCTACGAGCAGTACTTC; J gene: TRBJ2-7; clone size: -; V gene: TRBV6-1; D gene: -
CDR3 protein: CATSEAGGPTYEQYF; CDR3 DNA: TGTGCCACCAGTGAAGCGGGGGGCCCTACCTACGAGCAGTACTTC; J gene: TRBJ2-7; clone size: -; V gene: TRBV24-1; D gene: TRBD2
CDR3 protein: CASSPNDISGNTIYF; CDR3 DNA: TGTGCCAGCAGCCCCAACGACATCTCTGGAAACACCATATATTTT; J gene: TRBJ1-3; clone size: -; V gene: TRBV3-1/TRBV3-2; D gene: -
CDR3 protein: CASSSTRINYGYTF; CDR3 DNA: TGCGCCAGCAGTTCGACAAGGATTAACTATGGCTACACCTTC; J gene: TRBJ1-2; clone size: -; V gene: TRBV23-1; D gene: -
CDR3 protein: CASSRAYSSGANVLTF; CDR3 DNA: TGTGCCAGCAGCAGGGCCTACAGCTCTGGGGCCAACGTCCTGACTTTC; J gene: TRBJ2-6; clone size: -; V gene: TRBV28; D gene: -
CDR3 protein: CASSPLPGSSYNEQFF; CDR3 DNA: TGTGCCAGCAGCCCCCTGCCGGGATCGTCCTACAATGAGCAGTTCTTC; J gene: TRBJ2-1; clone size: -; V gene: TRBV4-2; D gene: -
CDR3 protein: CASSQDGTVEAFF; CDR3 DNA: TGCGCCAGCAGCCAAGATGGGACAGTAGAAGCTTTCTTT; J gene: TRBJ1-1; clone size: -; V gene: TRBV4-3; D gene: TRBD1
CDR3 protein: CASAQGPNSPLHF; CDR3 DNA: TGCGCCAGCGCACAGGGACCGAATTCACCCCTCCACTTT; J gene: TRBJ1-6; clone size: -; V gene: TRBV5-1; D gene: -
CDR3 protein: CATSNEQPYNEQFF; CDR3 DNA: TGTGCCACCTCGAATGAACAGCCCTACAATGAGCAGTTCTTC; J gene: TRBJ2-1; clone size: -; V gene: TRBV28; D gene: -
CDR3 protein: CASSDHTGGSGNTIYF; CDR3 DNA: TGTGCCAGCAGTGACCATACAGGGGGCTCTGGAAACACCATATATTTT; J gene: TRBJ1-3; clone size: -; V gene: TRBV28; D gene: TRBD1
CDR3 protein: CAISELRANYGYTF; CDR3 DNA: TGTGCCATCAGTGAGCTCAGGGCTAACTATGGCTACACCTTC; J gene: TRBJ1-2; clone size: -; V gene: TRBV10-3; D gene: -
CDR3 protein: CASSPYRGNTEAFF; CDR3 DNA: TGTGCCAGCAGTCCGTACAGGGGAAACACTGAAGCTTTCTTT; J gene: TRBJ1-1; clone size: -; V gene: TRBV28; D gene: TRBD1
CDR3 protein: CASSPTVNTEAFF; CDR3 DNA: TGTGCCAGCTCACCGACAGTGAACACTGAAGCTTTCTTT; J gene: TRBJ1-1; clone size: -; V gene: TRBV18; D gene: -
CDR3 protein: CASSLGMLNGNTIYF; CDR3 DNA: TGTGCCAGCAGCCTCGGGATGCTTAATGGAAACACCATATATTTT; J gene: TRBJ1-3; clone size: -; V gene: TRBV5-6; D gene: -
CDR3 protein: CASSHLAEYNTEAFF; CDR3 DNA: TGTGCCAGCAGCCATTTGGCGGAATATAACACTGAAGCTTTCTTT; J gene: TRBJ1-1; clone size: -; V gene: TRBV3-1/TRBV3-2; D gene: -
CDR3 protein: CASSFLQGGNEQFF; CDR3 DNA: TGTGCCAGCAGCTTTTTACAGGGTGGCAATGAGCAGTTCTTC; J gene: TRBJ2-1; clone size: once; V gene: TRBV5-6; D gene: -
CDR3 protein: CASSYGGQGAGYGYTF; CDR3 DNA: TGTGCCAGCAGTTACGGGGGACAGGGGGCTGGCTATGGCTACACCTTC; J gene: TRBJ1-2; clone size: few; V gene: TRBV6-6; D gene: TRBD1
CDR3 protein: CASSPRGGVQFF; CDR3 DNA: TGTGCCAGCAGCCCACGGGGAGGCGTGCAGTTCTTC; J gene: TRBJ2-1; clone size: once; V gene: TRBV5-4; D gene: -
CDR3 protein: CASSLRMNTEAFF; CDR3 DNA: TGTGCCAGCAGCTTGAGAATGAACACTGAAGCTTTCTTT; J gene: TRBJ1-1; clone size: -; V gene: TRBV7-2; D gene: -
CDR3 protein: CASSLYRADTGELFF; CDR3 DNA: TGTGCCAGCAGCTTATACAGGGCGGACACCGGGGAGCTGTTTTTT; J gene: TRBJ2-2; clone size: -; V gene: TRBV7-3; D gene: -
CDR3 protein: CASSAEETQYF; CDR3 DNA: TGTGCCAGCAGTGCAGAAGAGACCCAGTACTTC; J gene: TRBJ2-5; clone size: -; V gene: TRBV25-1; D gene: -
CDR3 protein: CASSSGTSGGNRGEQYF; CDR3 DNA: TGCGCCAGCAGTTCCGGGACTAGCGGGGGCAACCGGGGGGAGCAGTACTTC; J gene: TRBJ2-7; clone size: -; V gene: TRBV5-1; D gene: TRBD2
CDR3 protein: CASSLIQGQGAGSYEQYF; CDR3 DNA: TGTGCCAGCAGTTTAATTCAGGGACAGGGGGCAGGCTCCTACGAGCAGTACTTC; J gene: TRBJ2-7; clone size: medium-sized; V gene: TRBV28; D gene: TRBD1
CDR3 protein: CASSYNTDTQYF; CDR3 DNA: TGTGCCAGCAGCTATAACACAGATACGCAGTATTTT; J gene: TRBJ2-3; clone size: -; V gene: TRBV5-6; D gene: -
CDR3 protein: CASRGQGSTGELFF; CDR3 DNA: TGTGCCAGTAGGGGACAGGGGAGCACCGGGGAGCTGTTTTTT; J gene: TRBJ2-2; clone size: once; V gene: TRBV19; D gene: TRBD1
CDR3 protein: CASSDGTVNTGELFF; CDR3 DNA: TGCGCCAGCAGCGACGGGACAGTGAACACCGGGGAGCTGTTTTTT; J gene: TRBJ2-2; clone size: -; V gene: TRBV5-1; D gene: TRBD1
CDR3 protein: CASSFSGTDNSPLHF; CDR3 DNA: TGTGCCAGCAGCTTTTCGGGGACAGATAATTCACCCCTCCACTTT; J gene: TRBJ1-6; clone size: once; V gene: TRBV7-8; D gene: TRBD1
CDR3 protein: CASSYQRGRDSPLHF; CDR3 DNA: TGTGCCAGCAGTTACCAACGCGGAAGAGATTCACCCCTCCACTTT; J gene: TRBJ1-6; clone size: once; V gene: TRBV6-2/TRBV6-3; D gene: -
CDR3 protein: CASSYRTSSVHNEQFF; CDR3 DNA: TGTGCCAGCAGTTACAGGACTAGTAGTGTCCACAATGAGCAGTTCTTC; J gene: TRBJ2-1; clone size: -; V gene: TRBV6-5; D gene: TRBD2
CDR3 protein: CASSPPGGTLLGEQYF; CDR3 DNA: TGTGCCAGCAGCCCCCCGGGGGGAACCCTTTTAGGCGAGCAGTACTTC; J gene: TRBJ2-7; clone size: -; V gene: TRBV7-8; D gene: TRBD2
CDR3 protein: CASSRGVGEKLFF; CDR3 DNA: TGTGCCAGCAGCAGGGGGGTTGGCGAAAAACTGTTTTTT; J gene: TRBJ1-4; clone size: few; V gene: TRBV27; D gene: TRBD1
CDR3 protein: CASSGLGAAFF; CDR3 DNA: TGTGCCTCTTCTGGGTTGGGGGCAGCTTTCTTT; J gene: TRBJ1-1; clone size: -; V gene: TRBV19; D gene: -
CDR3 protein: CASSRGTEAFF; CDR3 DNA: TGTGCCAGCAGCCGAGGAACTGAAGCTTTCTTT; J gene: TRBJ1-1; clone size: -; V gene: TRBV3-1/TRBV3-2; D gene: -